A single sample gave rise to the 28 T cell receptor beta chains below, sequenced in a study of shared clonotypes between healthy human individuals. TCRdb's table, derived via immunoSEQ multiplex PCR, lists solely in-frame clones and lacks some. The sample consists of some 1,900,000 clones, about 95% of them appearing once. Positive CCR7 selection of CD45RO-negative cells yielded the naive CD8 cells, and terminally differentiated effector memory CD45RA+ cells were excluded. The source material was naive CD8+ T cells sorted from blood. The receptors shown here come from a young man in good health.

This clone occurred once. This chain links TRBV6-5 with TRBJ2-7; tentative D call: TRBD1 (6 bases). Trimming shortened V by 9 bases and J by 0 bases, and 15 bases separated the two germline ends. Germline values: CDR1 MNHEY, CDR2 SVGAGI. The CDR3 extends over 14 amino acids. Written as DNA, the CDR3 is TGTGCCAGTTCGGACAGCCCTAGCTCCTACGAGCAGTACTTC. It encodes CASSDSPSSYEQYF.

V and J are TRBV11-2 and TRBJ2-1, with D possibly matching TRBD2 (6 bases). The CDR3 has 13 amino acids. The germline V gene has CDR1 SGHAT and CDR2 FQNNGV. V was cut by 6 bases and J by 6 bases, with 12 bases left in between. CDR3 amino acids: CASSPRGFNEQFF. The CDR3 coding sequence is TGTGCCAGCAGTCCCCGGGGGTTCAATGAGCAGTTCTTC.

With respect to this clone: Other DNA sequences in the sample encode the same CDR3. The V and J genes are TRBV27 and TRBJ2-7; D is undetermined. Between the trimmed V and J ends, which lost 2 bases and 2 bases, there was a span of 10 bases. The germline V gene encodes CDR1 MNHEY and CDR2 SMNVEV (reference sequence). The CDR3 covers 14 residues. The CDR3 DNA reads TGTGCCAGCAGTTTAACCGGGTCAACCTACGAGCAGTACTTC. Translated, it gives CASSLTGSTYEQYF.

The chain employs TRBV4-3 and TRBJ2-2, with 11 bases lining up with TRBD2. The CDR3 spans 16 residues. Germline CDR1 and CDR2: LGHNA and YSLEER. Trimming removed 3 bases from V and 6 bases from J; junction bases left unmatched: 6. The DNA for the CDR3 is TGCGCCAGCAGCCACCCGGGACTAGCGGATCCCGGGGAGCTGTTTTTT. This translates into CASSHPGLADPGELFF.

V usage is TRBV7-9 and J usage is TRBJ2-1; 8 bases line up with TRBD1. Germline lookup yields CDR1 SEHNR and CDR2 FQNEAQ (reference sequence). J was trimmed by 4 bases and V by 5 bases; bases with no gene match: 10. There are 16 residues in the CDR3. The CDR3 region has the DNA TGTGCCAGCAGCCTTGGACAGGGCGGGATTTACAATGAGCAGTTCTTC. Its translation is CASSLGQGGIYNEQFF.

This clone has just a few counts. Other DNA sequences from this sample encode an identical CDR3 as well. CDR3 nucleotide sequence: TGTGCCAGCAGCGGGGACAGCCAAGAGACCCAGTACTTC. Translating it yields CASSGDSQETQYF. This chain links TRBV7-9 with TRBJ2-5, with 7 bases that match TRBD1. Per germline, CDR1 SEHNR and CDR2 FQNEAQ (reference sequence). Trimming cost V 5 bases and J 1 base; bases outside gene matches: 1. This CDR3 comprises 13 residues.

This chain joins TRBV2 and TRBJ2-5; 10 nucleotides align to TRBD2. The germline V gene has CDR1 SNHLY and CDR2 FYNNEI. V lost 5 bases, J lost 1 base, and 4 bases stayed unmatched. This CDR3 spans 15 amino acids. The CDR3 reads CASSSRTSGQETQYF. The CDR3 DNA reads TGTGCCAGCAGTTCTCGGACTAGCGGCCAAGAGACCCAGTACTTC. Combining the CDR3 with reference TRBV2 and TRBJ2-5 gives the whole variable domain EPEVTQTPSHQVTQMGQEVILRCVPISNHLYFYWYRQILGQKVEFLVSFYNNEISEKSEIFDDQFSVERPDGSNFTLKIRSTKLEDSAMYFCASSSRTSGQETQYFGPGTRLLVL.

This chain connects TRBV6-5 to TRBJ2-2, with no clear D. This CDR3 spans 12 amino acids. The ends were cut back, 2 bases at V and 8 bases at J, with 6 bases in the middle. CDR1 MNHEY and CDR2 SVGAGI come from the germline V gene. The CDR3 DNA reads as TGTGCCAGCAGTTACGACCTAGGGGAGCTGTTTTTT. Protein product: CASSYDLGELFF.

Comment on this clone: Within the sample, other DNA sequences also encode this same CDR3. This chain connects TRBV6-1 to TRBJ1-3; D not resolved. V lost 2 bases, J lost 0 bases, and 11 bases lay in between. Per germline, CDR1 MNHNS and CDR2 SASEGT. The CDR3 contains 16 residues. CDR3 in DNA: TGTGCCAGCAGTGAACTTAAAGGATACTCTGGAAACACCATATATTTT. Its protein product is CASSELKGYSGNTIYF.

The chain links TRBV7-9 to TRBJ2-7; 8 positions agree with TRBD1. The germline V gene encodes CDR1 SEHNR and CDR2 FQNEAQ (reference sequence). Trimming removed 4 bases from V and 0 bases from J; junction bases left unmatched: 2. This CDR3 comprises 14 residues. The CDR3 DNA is TGTGCCAGCAGCTGGGACAGGAGCTCCTACGAGCAGTACTTC. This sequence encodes CASSWDRSSYEQYF.

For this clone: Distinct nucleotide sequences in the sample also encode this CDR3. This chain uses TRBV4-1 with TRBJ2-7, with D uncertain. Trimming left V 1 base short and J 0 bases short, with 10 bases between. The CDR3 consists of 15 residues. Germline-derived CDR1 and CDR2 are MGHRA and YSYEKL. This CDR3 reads CASSQGTGSSYEQYF. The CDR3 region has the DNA TGCGCCAGCAGCCAAGGGACCGGAAGCTCCTACGAGCAGTACTTC.

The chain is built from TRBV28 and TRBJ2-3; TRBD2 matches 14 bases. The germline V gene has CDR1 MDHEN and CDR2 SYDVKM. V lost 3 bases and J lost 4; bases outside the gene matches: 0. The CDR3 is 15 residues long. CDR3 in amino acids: CASSLTSGGADTQYF. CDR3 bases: TGTGCCAGCAGTTTGACTAGCGGGGGGGCAGATACGCAGTATTTT.

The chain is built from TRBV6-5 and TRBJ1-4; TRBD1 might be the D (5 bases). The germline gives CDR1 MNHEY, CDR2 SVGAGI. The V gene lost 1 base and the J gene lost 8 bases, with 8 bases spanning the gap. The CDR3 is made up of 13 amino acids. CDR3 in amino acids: CASSYLPGEKLFF. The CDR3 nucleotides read TGTGCCAGCAGTTACTTACCAGGGGAAAAACTGTTTTTT.

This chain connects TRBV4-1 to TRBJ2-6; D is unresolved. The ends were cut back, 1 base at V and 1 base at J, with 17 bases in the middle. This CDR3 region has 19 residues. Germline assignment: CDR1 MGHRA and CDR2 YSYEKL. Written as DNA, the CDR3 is TGCGCCAGCAGCCAAGGGATGGCGCAGGAATGGTCTGGGGCCAACGTCCTGACTTTC. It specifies CASSQGMAQEWSGANVLTF.

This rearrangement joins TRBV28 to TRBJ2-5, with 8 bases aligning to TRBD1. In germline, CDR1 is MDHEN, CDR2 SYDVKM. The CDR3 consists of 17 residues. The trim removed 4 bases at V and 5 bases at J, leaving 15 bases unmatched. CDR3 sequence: CASSSQGSQGALETQYF. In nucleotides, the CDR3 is TGTGCCAGCAGTTCCCAGGGGTCGCAGGGGGCATTGGAGACCCAGTACTTC.

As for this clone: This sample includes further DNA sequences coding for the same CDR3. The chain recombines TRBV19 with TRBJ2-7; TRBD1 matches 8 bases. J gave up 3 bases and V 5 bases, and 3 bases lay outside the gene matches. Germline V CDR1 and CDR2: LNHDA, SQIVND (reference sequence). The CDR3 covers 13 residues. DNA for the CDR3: TGTGCCAGTAGTGTGACAGGGGACTACGAGCAGTACTTC. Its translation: CASSVTGDYEQYF. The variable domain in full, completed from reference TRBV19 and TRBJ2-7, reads DGGITQSPKYLFRKEGQNVTLSCEQNLNHDAMYWYRQDPGQGLRLIYYSQIVNDFQKGDIAEGYSVSREKKESFPLTVTSAQKNPTAFYLCASSVTGDYEQYFGPGTRLTVT.

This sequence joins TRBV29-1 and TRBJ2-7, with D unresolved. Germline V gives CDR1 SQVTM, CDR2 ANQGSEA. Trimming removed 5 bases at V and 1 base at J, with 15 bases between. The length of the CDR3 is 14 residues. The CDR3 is CSVSNPMGSYEQYF. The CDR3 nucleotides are TGCAGCGTTTCCAATCCCATGGGGTCCTACGAGCAGTACTTC.

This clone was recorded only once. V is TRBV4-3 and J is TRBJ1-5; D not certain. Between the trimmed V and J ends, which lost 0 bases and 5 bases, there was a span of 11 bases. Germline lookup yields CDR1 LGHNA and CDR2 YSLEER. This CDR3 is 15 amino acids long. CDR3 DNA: TGCGCCAGCAGCCAAGATTCGACAACCTATCAGCCCCAGCATTTT. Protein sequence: CASSQDSTTYQPQHF.

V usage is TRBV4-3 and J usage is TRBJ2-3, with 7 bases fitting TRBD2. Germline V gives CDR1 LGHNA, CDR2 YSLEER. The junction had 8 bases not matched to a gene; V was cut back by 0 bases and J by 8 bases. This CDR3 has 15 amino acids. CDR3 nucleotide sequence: TGCGCCAGCAGCCAAGAGAGCGGGATCTACGGTACGCAGTATTTT. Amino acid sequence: CASSQESGIYGTQYF.

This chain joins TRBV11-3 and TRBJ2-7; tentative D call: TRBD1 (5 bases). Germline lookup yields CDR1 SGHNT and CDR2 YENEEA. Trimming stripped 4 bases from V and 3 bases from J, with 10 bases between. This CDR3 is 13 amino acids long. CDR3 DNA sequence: TGTGCCAGCAGCTGCGACAGAAGCTACGAGCAGTACTTC. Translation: CASSCDRSYEQYF. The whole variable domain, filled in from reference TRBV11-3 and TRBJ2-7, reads EAGVVQSPRYKIIEKKQPVAFWCNPISGHNTLYWYLQNLGQGPELLIRYENEEAVDDSQLPKDRFSAERLKGVDSTLKIQPAELGDSAVYLCASSCDRSYEQYFGPGTRLTVT.

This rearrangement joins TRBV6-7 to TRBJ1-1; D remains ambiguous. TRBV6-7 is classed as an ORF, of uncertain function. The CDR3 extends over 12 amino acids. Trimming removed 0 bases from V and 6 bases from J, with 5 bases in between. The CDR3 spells CASSYSVSEAFF. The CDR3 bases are TGTGCCAGCAGTTACTCGGTTTCTGAAGCTTTCTTT.

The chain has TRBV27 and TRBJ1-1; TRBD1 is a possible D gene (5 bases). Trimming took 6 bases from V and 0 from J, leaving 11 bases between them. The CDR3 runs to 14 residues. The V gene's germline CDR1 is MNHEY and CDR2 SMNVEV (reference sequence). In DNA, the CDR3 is TGTGCCAGCAGAGCAGACAGTTTGAACACTGAAGCTTTCTTT. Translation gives CASRADSLNTEAFF.

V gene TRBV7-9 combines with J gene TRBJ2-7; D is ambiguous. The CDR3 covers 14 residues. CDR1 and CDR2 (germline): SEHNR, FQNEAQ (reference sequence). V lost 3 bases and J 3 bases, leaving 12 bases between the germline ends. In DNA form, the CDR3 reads TGTGCCAGCAGCTTGGATTACAGCGTCTACGAGCAGTACTTC. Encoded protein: CASSLDYSVYEQYF.

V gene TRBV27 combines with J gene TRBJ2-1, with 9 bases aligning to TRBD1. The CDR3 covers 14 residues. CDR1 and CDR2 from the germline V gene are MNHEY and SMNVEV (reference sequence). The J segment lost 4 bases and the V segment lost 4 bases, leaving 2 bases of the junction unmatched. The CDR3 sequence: CASSWGQGYNEQFF. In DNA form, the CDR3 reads TGTGCCAGCAGTTGGGGACAGGGTTACAATGAGCAGTTCTTC.

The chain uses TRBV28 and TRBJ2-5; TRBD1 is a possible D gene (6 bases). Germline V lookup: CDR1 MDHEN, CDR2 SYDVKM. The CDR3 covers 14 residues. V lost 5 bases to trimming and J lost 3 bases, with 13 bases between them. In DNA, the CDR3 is TGTGCCAGCAGTCTACTATCAGGGGAAGAGACCCAGTACTTC. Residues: CASSLLSGEETQYF.

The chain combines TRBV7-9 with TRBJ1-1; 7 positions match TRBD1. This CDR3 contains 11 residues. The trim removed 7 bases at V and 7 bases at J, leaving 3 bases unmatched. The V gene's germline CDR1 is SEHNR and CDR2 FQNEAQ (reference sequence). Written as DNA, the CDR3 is TGTGCCAGCAACTCAGGGGGTGAAGCTTTCTTT. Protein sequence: CASNSGGEAFF. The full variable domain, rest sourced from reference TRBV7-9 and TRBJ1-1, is DTGVSQNPRHKITKRGQNVTFRCDPISEHNRLYWYRQTLGQGPEFLTYFQNEAQLEKSRLLSDRFSAERPKGSFSTLEIQRTEQGDSAMYLCASNSGGEAFFGQGTRLTVV.

CDR3 DNA: TGTGCCAGCAGTGTTCACGGGGGCGCGAACTACAATGAGCAGTTCTTC. As protein: CASSVHGGANYNEQFF. V gene TRBV2 combines with J gene TRBJ2-1; TRBD1 or TRBD2 may be the D gene (6 bases each). The CDR3 runs to 16 residues. V gave up 4 bases and J gave up 3 bases, with 16 bases separating them. From germline, CDR1 is SNHLY and CDR2 FYNNEI.

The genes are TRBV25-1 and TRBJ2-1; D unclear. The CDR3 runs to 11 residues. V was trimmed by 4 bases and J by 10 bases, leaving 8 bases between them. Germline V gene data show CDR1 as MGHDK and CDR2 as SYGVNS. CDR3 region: CASSGSLEQFF. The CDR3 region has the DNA TGTGCCAGCAGTGGGTCTTTGGAGCAGTTCTTC. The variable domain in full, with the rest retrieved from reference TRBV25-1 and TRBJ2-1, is EADIYQTPRYLVIGTGKKITLECSQTMGHDKMYWYQQDPGMELHLIHYSYGVNSTEKGDLSSESTVSRIRTEHFPLTLESARPSHTSQYLCASSGSLEQFFGPGTRLTVL.